This T cell receptor (beta chain) came from a study of T-cell reconstitution after alpha-beta-depleted transplantation in children. General observations from the study: After transplant, at about two months, alpha-beta T cells were reportedly derived from several hundred expanded graft clones.

A few counts support this clonotype. What it binds is not known. V was clipped by 7 bases and J by 0 bases, with 13 bases between them. The CDR3 is 14 residues long. Germline CDR1 SNHLY, CDR2 FYNNEI. A library of TCRbeta sequences, prepared with unique molecular identifiers, was generated. TCRdb re-called the PCR reads through MiXCR, storing one row per CDR3 protein. The sample lists 450,000 to 550,000 distinct CDR3 sequences, 11% occurring once. The starting material was PBMCs, mostly from graft donor cells, obtained 180 days after TCRalphabeta/CD19-depleted stem cell transplant. The chain links TRBV2 to TRBJ2-7; D is unresolved. The TCR originated in a female patient aged 2 to 10 who had a stem cell transplant for aplastic anemia, so the T cells may come from the graft donor. CDR3 sequence (DNA): TGTGCCAGCACGCTGACCGGAAACTCCTACGAGCAGTACTTC. The encoded protein is CASTLTGNSYEQYF.